This TCR beta chain derives from a study of beta chain features in type 1 diabetes (dated by TCRdb to 2016 to 2019). About the full investigation: Mean age, gender distribution, total cell number and subset yield did not differ between patients and healthy donors. A total of 90 million to 120 million sorted cells were examined across all samples, and a strong correlation was observed between cell number per subset and RNA yield. In the study, recently diagnosed type 1 diabetes patients and matched healthy donors were compared on the TCRB repertoires of their sorted circulating CD4+ T cell subsets. Whereas all 30 or so donors provided naive and central memory subsets, regulatory and stem cell-like memory subsets were isolated from just 8 patients and roughly 8 healthy donors. Overall study results and their limits: Naive, central memory and regulatory TCRB repertoires appeared to be more alike among patients than among healthy donors. Shorter templates might be favored by PCR, yet because patient and control samples were amplified and corrected together, any such skew would affect both groups equally. HLA sub-analyses involved small numbers of individuals, so any influence of HLA type on TCRB rearrangement remained unresolved. Fewer insertions and more nucleotide deletions at VDJ recombination sites were observed in patients with type 1 diabetes, implying thymic rearrangement abnormalities. In all four CD4+ subsets, TCRB CDR3 length was moderately but significantly shorter in type 1 diabetes patients. Because cDNA was sequenced instead of genomic DNA, activated cells with high expression could be over-represented, although the groups did not differ in activation or CD3 levels.

The entire isolated RNA was reverse transcribed using the High Capacity cDNA Reverse Transcription Kit, and thus expressed TCRB transcripts were sequenced. Deep immunoSEQ sequencing was performed on naive, central memory and regulatory T cell samples, with an average of roughly 3.5 million total reads per sample. After sorted cells were lysed in RLT buffer, RNA was extracted with DNase-treated RNeasy Micro or Mini kits, with the choice depending on cell number. Each cell subset was processed on its own to prevent cross-contamination, while patient and healthy donor samples were processed together. The immunoSEQ multiplex PCR was used to amplify TCRB sequences from cDNA, yielding 87-bp fragments that span the CDR3 region. Amplicons were sequenced on the Illumina HiSeq platform. Per the source publication's procedure: PCR bias was corrected computationally using synthetic template baselines, and reads within Hamming distance 2 were collapsed, with unmergeable singletons discarded. Reads were aligned against IMGT to assign V, D and J genes, CDR3 length and insertions or deletions at six rearrangement sites. Clonotype counts were normalized to sorted cell number within each subset before computing true diversity and Gini coefficients with the tcR R package. The overlap coefficient, calculated on TCRB nucleotide sequences, was used to measure repertoire sharing. Out-of-frame TCRB sequences from naive cells were analyzed as a proxy for the pre-selection repertoire. TCRdb holds this immuneACCESS table with in-frame rearrangements only. Some clones are missing; in checked studies, unresolved V genes explain under half, and the rest has no known cause. D and trimming come from the DNA, and the V and J calls and clone size come from that table. In this sample the table shows approximately 260,000 clones, roughly 20% of which occur a single time. The ten largest clones add up to about 0.028% of the sample.

This clone has more than one count but fewer than ten. The specificity of this receptor is unknown. No quality values exist for individual bases; no much larger clone is one base distant. CDR1 and CDR2, looked up from the germline V gene (reference sequence), are GTSNPN and SVGIG. The CDR3 goes from the cysteine to the phenylalanine over 13 residues. Left in the record is the CDR3 DNA by itself, 39 bases read in frame from the first base. V is trimmed back by 0 bases and J by 4 bases, and the junction contains 2 bases that no gene match accounts for. Each donor gave one peripheral blood draw, about 100 mL on average, collected into heparinised tubes. Naive, central memory, regulatory and stem cell-like memory CD4+ T cells were sorted on a BD FACSAria II using a panel including CD45RO, CCR7, CD25, CD127, CD95 and CD27. A purity above 98% was achieved for all sorted populations. Right away, PBMCs were isolated by Lymphoprep density gradient centrifugation and were stained directly, with no culture step. To minimize batch effects, samples were stained and sorted in pairs, one healthy donor with one patient per experiment.

The TCR comes from a woman aged 40 to 50 with type 1 diabetes. The chain employs TRBV30 and TRBJ1-2, and 7 junction bases match TRBD1. Sequencing was done on a sample of naive CD4+ T cells from blood. The sample's cell subset or site label, in plain terms: true naive CD4+ T cells. In nucleotides, the sequence is TGTGCCTGGAGTGTAAGGGGGCTCTATGGCTACACCTTC. Translated, this is CAWSVRGLYGYTF.